These 27 T cell receptor beta chains were all obtained from the same sample, sequenced in a study of PD-1 blockade in mismatch repair-deficient tumors. Sequenced by immunoSEQ multiplex PCR; TCRdb stores in-frame clones only, minus some. The table shows some 26,000 clones, with more than 80% occurring only once. The material sequenced was peripheral blood, taken 12 weeks after starting pembrolizumab. Source of these receptors: an adult with mismatch repair-deficient cancer.

This clone was detected once. The chain couples TRBV6-6 to TRBJ2-7, with D possibly being TRBD1 (6 bases). Germline assignment: CDR1 MNHNY and CDR2 SVGAGI (reference sequence). V was cut by 6 bases and J by 6 bases, with 21 bases left in between. CDR3 length equals 15 residues. The CDR3 nucleotides read TGTGCCAGCAGCCAGATCGCCTCAACAGGGTCCGAGCAGTACTTC. It is translated as CASSQIASTGSEQYF.

The J gene is TRBJ1-2, the V gene TRBV11-2, with 9 nucleotides matching TRBD1. The germline V gene has CDR1 SGHAT and CDR2 FQNNGV. The CDR3 runs 14 residues. Germline trimming cut 6 bases from V and 7 bases from J; bases unmatched to any gene: 9. The CDR3 loop is CASSQRGQGGGYTF. The CDR3 bases are TGTGCCAGCAGTCAGAGGGGACAGGGTGGTGGCTACACCTTC.

Only one count was recorded for this clone. The V and J genes are TRBV28 and TRBJ2-7, with D tentatively TRBD2 (7 bases). The CDR3 has 14 residues. CDR1 is MDHEN, CDR2 SYDVKM, per germline. V dropped 7 bases and J dropped 2 bases, with 15 bases sitting between them. The CDR3 coding sequence is TGTGCCAGCAAGGGGGGGGCGGGGGCCTACGAGCAGTACTTC. Protein sequence: CASKGGAGAYEQYF.

The gene calls are TRBV19 and TRBJ2-1; D not certain. Germline V gene sequence: CDR1 LNHDA, CDR2 SQIVND (reference sequence). The V end lost 3 bases, the J end lost 7 bases, and 7 bases lay between the germline ends. The CDR3 contains 12 residues. The CDR3 DNA follows: TGTGCCAGTAGTATCATGGGGAATGAGCAGTTCTTC. It codes for CASSIMGNEQFF. The entire variable domain, with the rest obtained from reference TRBV19 and TRBJ2-1, is as follows: DGGITQSPKYLFRKEGQNVTLSCEQNLNHDAMYWYRQDPGQGLRLIYYSQIVNDFQKGDIAEGYSVSREKKESFPLTVTSAQKNPTAFYLCASSIMGNEQFFGPGTRLTVL.

The chain links TRBV5-4 to TRBJ2-7; D unclear. Deletions cut 4 bases from V and 0 bases from J, with 14 bases between. From germline, CDR1 is SGHNT and CDR2 YYREEE (reference sequence). The CDR3 spans 15 residues. CDR3 sequence: CASSPQDTSSYEQYF. In DNA, the CDR3 is TGTGCCAGCAGCCCACAAGACACGAGCTCCTACGAGCAGTACTTC.

This sequence joins TRBV27 and TRBJ1-2; 10 nucleotides match TRBD1. V shed 6 bases and J 5 bases; nucleotides not matched to a gene: 9. From germline, CDR1 is MNHEY and CDR2 SMNVEV (reference sequence). This CDR3 has 15 amino acids. The CDR3 DNA reads TGTGCCAGCAGCAACCGCGGGACAGGGGATTATGGCTACACCTTC. This sequence encodes CASSNRGTGDYGYTF.

This clone was counted between two and nine times. The gene calls are TRBV4-3 and TRBJ2-7; the D gene is possibly TRBD2 (6 bases). The CDR3 has 15 residues. Germline CDR1 and CDR2: LGHNA and YSLEER. Trimming pared 4 bases from V and 3 bases from J, leaving 16 bases between. The CDR3 reads CASSPSLGGNYEQYF. CDR3 nucleotides: TGCGCCAGCAGCCCTTCCCTCGGCGGGAACTACGAGCAGTACTTC.

The chain joins TRBV2 to TRBJ1-1; D uncertain. V was shortened by 3 bases and J by 2 bases, with 19 bases between the two germline ends. This CDR3 has 17 residues. Per germline, CDR1 SNHLY and CDR2 FYNNEI. DNA for the CDR3: TGTGCCAGCAGTGAGCCCTTAATAATCAGGAAAAACACTGAAGCTTTCTTT. Its protein product is CASSEPLIIRKNTEAFF. The full variable domain, in which reference TRBV2 and TRBJ1-1 provide the parts outside the CDR3, is EPEVTQTPSHQVTQMGQEVILRCVPISNHLYFYWYRQILGQKVEFLVSFYNNEISEKSEIFDDQFSVERPDGSNFTLKIRSTKLEDSAMYFCASSEPLIIRKNTEAFFGQGTRLTVV.

The chain combines TRBV6-5 with TRBJ2-1; 8 bases agree with TRBD2. The CDR3 runs 16 residues. Looked up from germline, CDR1 is MNHEY and CDR2 is SVGAGI. Trimming cost V 0 bases and J 1 base; bases outside gene matches: 2. The chain's CDR3 is CASSYSGGGSYNEQFF. Here the CDR3 DNA reads TGTGCCAGCAGTTACTCGGGCGGGGGGTCCTACAATGAGCAGTTCTTC.

This rearrangement joins TRBV9 to TRBJ2-3, with 11 bases fitting TRBD2. The CDR3 extends over 15 amino acids. J lost 6 bases, V lost 3 bases, and 6 bases had no gene match. The germline CDR1 and CDR2 sequences are SGDLS and YYNGEE. The CDR3 DNA sequence: TGTGCCAGCAGCGCAAGACTAGCGGGGTATGATACGCAGTATTTT. This gives the protein CASSARLAGYDTQYF. The variable domain in full, with the rest retrieved from reference TRBV9 and TRBJ2-3, is DSGVTQTPKHLITATGQRVTLRCSPRSGDLSVYWYQQSLDQGLQFLIQYYNGEERAKGNILERFSAQQFPDLHSELNLSSLELGDSALYFCASSARLAGYDTQYFGPGTRLTVL.

The chain combines TRBV5-1 with TRBJ1-2; D is unresolved. Trimming stripped 7 bases from V and 4 bases from J, with 17 bases between. This CDR3 has 14 residues. Germline CDR1 reads SGHRS; CDR2 reads YFSETQ. In DNA form, the CDR3 reads TGCGCCAGCCGGCCGGAACAGTTCGTCTATGGCTACACCTTC. Protein: CASRPEQFVYGYTF.

J is TRBJ2-5 and V is TRBV7-2; D tentatively fits TRBD1 or TRBD2 (6 bases each). Between the trimmed V and J ends, which lost 3 bases and 5 bases, there was a span of 13 bases. Germline loops: CDR1 SGHTA, CDR2 FQGNSA. The CDR3 covers 14 residues. The CDR3 loop is CASSFGGWEETQYF. Written as DNA, the CDR3 is TGTGCCAGCAGCTTCGGGGGCTGGGAGGAGACCCAGTACTTC.

The chain combines TRBV6-4 with TRBJ1-1; D unresolved. Trimming pared 3 bases from V and 0 bases from J, leaving 5 bases between. The CDR3 has 13 residues. CDR1 MRHNA and CDR2 SNTAGT come from the germline V gene. The CDR3 DNA follows: TGTGCCAGCAGTGAGATGTTGAACACTGAAGCTTTCTTT. Its translation: CASSEMLNTEAFF.

V gene TRBV2 combines with J gene TRBJ1-3; 7 bases match TRBD1. The CDR3 sequence is 16 residues long. The germline V gene has CDR1 SNHLY and CDR2 FYNNEI. V trimming: 9 bases; J trimming: 0 bases; junction bases outside the gene matches: 11. The CDR3 coding sequence is TGTGCCAGTTTCCGGGACAGCTCTTTCTCTGGAAACACCATATATTTT. This sequence encodes CASFRDSSFSGNTIYF.

The chain recombines TRBV19 with TRBJ2-1, with TRBD1 identical over 7 bases. The junction had 10 bases not matched to a gene; V was cut back by 6 bases and J by 5 bases. CDR3 length: 15 residues. CDR1 LNHDA and CDR2 SQIVND come from the germline V gene (reference sequence). Here the CDR3 reads CASSPSIGQDNEQFF. The CDR3 bases are TGTGCCAGTAGCCCCTCGATTGGACAGGACAATGAGCAGTTCTTC.

V usage is TRBV5-4 and J usage is TRBJ1-1; a weak D match, TRBD1 (6 bases). The length of the CDR3 is 17 residues. Germline V gives CDR1 SGHNT, CDR2 YYREEE (reference sequence). Between the trimmed V and J ends, which lost 1 base and 1 base, there was a span of 17 bases. The CDR3 spells CASSLRLTGRKNTEAFF. CDR3 sequence (DNA): TGTGCCAGCAGCTTGAGGTTGACAGGCCGAAAGAACACTGAAGCTTTCTTT. Full variable domain (outside the CDR3, taken from reference TRBV5-4 and TRBJ1-1): ETGVTQSPTHLIKTRGQQVTLRCSSQSGHNTVSWYQQALGQGPQFIFQYYREEENGRGNFPPRFSGLQFPNYSSELNVNALELDDSALYLCASSLRLTGRKNTEAFFGQGTRLTVV.

The V and J genes are TRBV6-6 and TRBJ2-4; possible D gene TRBD1, 6 bases. CDR1 and CDR2 from the germline V gene are MNHNY and SVGAGI (reference sequence). Trimming stripped 5 bases from V and 0 bases from J, with 14 bases between. This CDR3 region has 16 residues. The CDR3 is CASSRRGELAKNIQYF. Here the CDR3 DNA reads TGTGCCAGCAGTCGCAGGGGCGAACTAGCCAAAAACATTCAGTACTTC.

V is TRBV6-1 and J is TRBJ2-7, with D hard to call. Trimming cost V 2 bases and J 0 bases, with 14 bases left between them. The CDR3 contains 16 residues. CDR1 and CDR2 from the germline V gene are MNHNS and SASEGT. CDR3 DNA: TGTGCCAGCAGTGAATCCCGCCGTGTCAACTCCTACGAGCAGTACTTC. Protein: CASSESRRVNSYEQYF.

The rearrangement joins TRBV28 to TRBJ1-5; D is ambiguous. Germline-derived CDR1 and CDR2 are MDHEN and SYDVKM. V lost 11 bases and J lost 4, with 12 bases in between. This CDR3 has 12 amino acids. In DNA, the CDR3 is TGTGCCTCCACCAGGAGGAATCAGCCCCAGCATTTT. Its translation: CASTRRNQPQHF.

A few counts support this clone. This chain uses TRBV6-4 with TRBJ2-1; D is possibly TRBD1 or TRBD2 (5 bases each). The germline CDR1 and CDR2 sequences are MRHNA and SNTAGT. This CDR3 region has 12 residues. The ends were cut back, 3 bases at V and 5 bases at J, with 5 bases in the middle. In DNA, the CDR3 is TGTGCCAGCAGTGAGGGGGACAATGAGCAGTTCTTC. This translates into CASSEGDNEQFF.

A remark on this clone: Since no conserved phenylalanine or tryptophan closes the CDR3, a read error is the likely cause. The DNA is omitted, as the CDR3 cannot be located on it reliably, and the CDR3 follows TCRdb's listing. This sequence joins TRBV10-1 and TRBJ1-2. Germline lookup yields CDR1 WNHNN and CDR2 SYGVQD (reference sequence). The CDR3 has 15 amino acids, counting both end residues. CDR3 sequence reads: CASSFAGRSRKTYGY.

This sequence joins TRBV7-9 and TRBJ2-3; 10 nucleotides agree with TRBD2. There are 15 residues in the CDR3. The germline CDR1 and CDR2 sequences are SEHNR and FQNEAQ (reference sequence). J was trimmed by 5 bases and V by 1 base; bases with no gene match: 3. The CDR3 sequence: CASSLDLAGVDTQYF. The CDR3 nucleotides read TGTGCCAGCAGCTTAGATCTAGCGGGAGTAGATACGCAGTATTTT.

The genes are TRBV6-1 and TRBJ2-7, with D perhaps being TRBD1 or TRBD2 (5 bases each). V gave up 3 bases and J gave up 2 bases, with 14 bases separating them. The CDR3 sequence is 15 residues long. Germline V lookup: CDR1 MNHNS, CDR2 SASEGT. CDR3 nucleotides: TGTGCCAGCAGTGATTCGGGACCGGCGACCTACGAGCAGTACTTC. Translation: CASSDSGPATYEQYF.

The chain combines TRBV7-8 with TRBJ2-7, with 10 bases aligning to TRBD2. CDR1 and CDR2 from the germline V gene are SGHVS and FQNEAQ. J was trimmed by 6 bases and V by 6 bases; bases with no gene match: 5. The CDR3 is 13 residues long. The CDR3 loop reads CASRLAGAIEQYF. CDR3 DNA sequence: TGTGCCAGCAGGCTAGCGGGAGCCATCGAGCAGTACTTC.

The chain is built from TRBV12-5 and TRBJ2-7, with 9 nucleotides matching TRBD1. The CDR3 is made up of 14 amino acids. CDR1 and CDR2 from the germline V gene are LGHNT and FRNRAP. With V trimmed by 5 bases and J by 4 bases, 6 bases remained unmatched. CDR3 sequence: CASGRGQGVYEQYF. CDR3 in DNA: TGTGCTAGTGGTAGGGGACAGGGTGTTTACGAGCAGTACTTC.

The CDR3 DNA follows: TGTGCCAGCAGCCTAAGGGTTGGCACAGATACGCAGTATTTT. Residues: CASSLRVGTDTQYF. The chain joins TRBV7-2 to TRBJ2-3; no definite D call. Trimming cost V 5 bases and J 1 base, with 10 bases left between them. The CDR3 loop spans 14 amino acids. Germline CDR1 SGHTA, CDR2 FQGNSA. The entire variable domain, with the rest obtained from reference TRBV7-2 and TRBJ2-3, is as follows: GAGVSQSPSNKVTEKGKDVELRCDPISGHTALYWYRQSLGQGLEFLIYFQGNSAPDKSGLPSDRFSAERTGGSVSTLTIQRTQQEDSAVYLCASSLRVGTDTQYFGPGTRLTVL.

This chain links TRBV19 with TRBJ2-6, with 7 positions matching TRBD1. Germline V gene sequence: CDR1 LNHDA, CDR2 SQIVND (reference sequence). CDR3 size: 18 residues. J lost 3 bases, V lost 5 bases, and 13 bases had no gene match. CDR3 sequence: CASSSRQGKVNGANVLTF. Here the CDR3 DNA reads TGTGCCAGTAGTTCACGACAGGGCAAGGTTAATGGGGCCAACGTCCTGACTTTC.